These T cell receptor beta chains were read from a single sample in a study of cytomegalovirus exposure and HLA in healthy donors. Sequenced by immunoSEQ multiplex PCR; TCRdb stores in-frame clones only, minus some. Its table records some 67,000 clones. The sample was PBMCs. Receptor source: a woman aged 25 to 39 in good health and CMV-seronegative. Both conserved end residues are part of each CDR3. The D gene is left open where the match is weak.

TRBV19	TRBJ1-2	.	TGTGCCAGTAGTATAGAGGGGTCGGACACGCCCTATGGCTACACCTTC	CASSIEGSDTPYGYTF
TRBV28	TRBJ2-7	TRBD1	TGTGCCAGCAGTTGGACAGGGTTCGAGCAGTACTTC	CASSWTGFEQYF
TRBV20-1	TRBJ1-1	TRBD1	TGTGCGGGACAGGCGAACACTGAAGCTTTCTTT	CAGQANTEAFF
TRBV6-5	TRBJ1-2	.	TGTGCCAGCAGTTATCGGGGGTTTCGGTATGGCTACACCTTC	CASSYRGFRYGYTF
TRBV11-2	TRBJ1-4	TRBD1	TGTGCCAGCAGCCGAAGGGCGGGACAGGGGGCCACTAATGAAAAACTGTTTTTT	CASSRRAGQGATNEKLFF
TRBV7-7	TRBJ2-1	TRBD2	TGTGCTAGCAGCTTAGATGGGCTAGCGGCTTACAATGAGCAGTTCTTC	CASSLDGLAAYNEQFF
TRBV28	TRBJ1-1	.	TGTGCCAGCAGTTTACGAGGCAGGAACACTGAAGCTTTCTTT	CASSLRGRNTEAFF
TRBV5-1	TRBJ2-5	TRBD1	TGCGCCAGCAGCTCCCAGGGGGACCCTCAAGAGACCCAGTACTTC	CASSSQGDPQETQYF
TRBV2	TRBJ1-1	.	TGTGCCAGCAGTTCCCAGGCAGCGGGGAGGAGCACTGAAGCTTTCTTT	CASSSQAAGRSTEAFF
TRBV27	TRBJ2-7	.	TGTGCCAGCAGCTCTCCCGGGACTCCGCGGTACGAGCAGTACTTC	CASSSPGTPRYEQYF
TRBV18	TRBJ2-7	.	TGTGCCAGTTCCGACAGTTACGAGCAGTACTTC	CASSDSYEQYF
TRBV28	TRBJ2-7	TRBD1	TGTGCCAGCAAGGGGACAGGGATAGGAGAGTACTTC	CASKGTGIGEYF